The rows below give T cell receptor beta chains drawn from one sample of a study of T cells of healthy individuals. From the 5' RACE reads, TCRdb called clonotypes with MiXCR, one entry per CDR3 protein. The table shows roughly 76,000 distinct CDR3 sequences, with around 5.1% occurring only once. Receptors were obtained from a female donor in good health. Both conserved end residues are part of each CDR3. A D gene is named only where the DNA matches it firmly. For some rows the clone size is stated as once, few or many, or as a class when expanded; others skip it.

d_gene,j_gene,abundance,v_gene,CDR3nt,CDR3aa
TRBD2,TRBJ2-2,many,TRBV30,TGTGCCTGGAAAGGCGGGAGCGCCACCGGGGAGCTGTTTTTT,CAWKGGSATGELFF
-,TRBJ2-7,many,TRBV18,TGTGCCAGCTCACGGGACTCTACAGAGGGCAGCGAGCAGTACTTC,CASSRDSTEGSEQYF
-,TRBJ2-1,-,TRBV12-3/TRBV12-4,TGTGCCAGCAGTTTAGTAGTTCACAATGAGCAGTTCTTC,CASSLVVHNEQFF
TRBD2,TRBJ2-1,few,TRBV29-1,TGCAGCGTGGGGACTAGCGGGGAAGAGGGCAATGAGCAGTTCTTC,CSVGTSGEEGNEQFF
-,TRBJ2-5,few,TRBV18,TGTGCCAGCTCACCCGGTGGGAGGAAGGTAGAGACCCAGTACTTC,CASSPGGRKVETQYF
-,TRBJ1-2,-,TRBV12-3/TRBV12-4,TGTGCCAGCAGTTTAGGGTCGCTGAGTCACTATGGCTACACCTTC,CASSLGSLSHYGYTF
TRBD2,TRBJ2-7,-,TRBV19,TGTGCCAGTAAAGGGCGAGCGGGAAACCCCTACGAGCAGTACTTC,CASKGRAGNPYEQYF
-,TRBJ2-5,-,TRBV7-2,TGTGCCAGCAGCTTAGATCGGGGGACCGGGGAGACCCAGTACTTC,CASSLDRGTGETQYF
-,TRBJ2-7,many,TRBV3-1,TGTGCCAGCAGCCAGTCCTACGAGCAGTACTTC,CASSQSYEQYF
TRBD2,TRBJ2-1,many,TRBV29-1,TGCAGCGCCCTGACTAGCGGGCGGTGGAGACATGAGCAGTTCTTC,CSALTSGRWRHEQFF
-,TRBJ1-1,few,TRBV11-2,TGTGCCAGCAGCTCAGAGTTCGAGACTGAAGCTTTCTTT,CASSSEFETEAFF
TRBD2,TRBJ2-3,many,TRBV30,TGTGCCTGGAGGTCTAGCGGGAGAGGTACAGATACGCAGTATTTT,CAWRSSGRGTDTQYF
-,TRBJ1-1,few,TRBV30,TGTGCCTGGAGTTTCCGCACCCGAATGAACACTGAAGCTTTCTTT,CAWSFRTRMNTEAFF
-,TRBJ1-5,-,TRBV27,TGTGCCAGCAGTCAAGTCGGGGGCTCAAGCAATCAGCCCCAGCATTTT,CASSQVGGSSNQPQHF
TRBD2,TRBJ2-3,many,TRBV7-6,TGTGCCAGCAGCCCCCTAGCGGGGATAAGTTCTAGCACAGATACGCAGTATTTT,CASSPLAGISSSTDTQYF
-,TRBJ1-1,many,TRBV10-3,TGTGCCATCAGTGAGGCGCGGAACACTGAAGCTTTCTTT,CAISEARNTEAFF
-,TRBJ1-1,many,TRBV20-1,TGCAGTGCTAGAGATCGTAGGAGCATGAACACTGAAGCTTTCTTT,CSARDRRSMNTEAFF
-,TRBJ1-6,-,TRBV4-1,TGCTCCAGCAGCCAAGAAGGGAGGGGCTCCTATAATTCACCCCTCCACTTT,CSSSQEGRGSYNSPLHF
-,TRBJ1-3,many,TRBV7-9,TGTGCCAGCAGCCCTCAAGGCGGATATGTAAACACCATATATTTT,CASSPQGGYVNTIYF
-,TRBJ1-5,many,TRBV20-1,TGCAGTGCTAAGGAGGGAAATCAGCCCCAGCATTTT,CSAKEGNQPQHF
-,TRBJ2-1,few,TRBV6-2/TRBV6-3,TGTGCCAGCCTAGCCCCGGGACTCGGGAATGAGCAGTTCTTC,CASLAPGLGNEQFF
TRBD2,TRBJ2-3,many,TRBV12-3/TRBV12-4,TGTGCCAGCACCTTTAGCGGGAGCGCAGATACGCAGTATTTT,CASTFSGSADTQYF
-,TRBJ2-5,many,TRBV6-2/TRBV6-3,TGTGCCAGCAGTTACTCGACCTTCAGGCAGCCTCGAGAGACCCAGTACTTC,CASSYSTFRQPRETQYF
TRBD2,TRBJ2-1,few,TRBV7-2,TGTGCCAGCAGCACCCGACTAGCGGGAAACAATGAGCAGTTCTTC,CASSTRLAGNNEQFF
TRBD2,TRBJ2-1,few,TRBV6-1,TGTGCCAGCGACTCGGAGCGGGAGGCTTCCTACAATGAGCAGTTCTTC,CASDSEREASYNEQFF
TRBD1,TRBJ2-7,many,TRBV3-1,TGTGCCAGCAGCCAGGCGACAGGGGCCGGGCAGTACTTC,CASSQATGAGQYF
-,TRBJ1-6,few,TRBV28,TGTGCCACCCTGGAAGTCAATAATTCACCCCTCCACTTT,CATLEVNNSPLHF
-,TRBJ1-1,many,TRBV10-3,TGTGCCATCAGTGAGGTGGTGAACACTGAAGCTTTCTTT,CAISEVVNTEAFF
-,TRBJ2-5,many,TRBV9,TGTGCCAGCAGCGTAGCTACTGCGGGGCCTCAAGAGACCCAGTACTTC,CASSVATAGPQETQYF
TRBD1,TRBJ1-4,few,TRBV28,TGTGCCAGCAGTTTATCCAGGGGGCGAAGTAATGAAAAACTGTTTTTT,CASSLSRGRSNEKLFF
-,TRBJ1-4,-,TRBV7-2,TGTGCCAGCAGCATCCGTCCTCATAGGTCCTTTTCTGCAACTAATGAAAAACTGTTTTTT,CASSIRPHRSFSATNEKLFF
TRBD1,TRBJ1-6,-,TRBV20-1,TGCAGTGCGACCGGGACAGGGGCTGTGTCCTATAATTCACCCCTCCACTTT,CSATGTGAVSYNSPLHF
-,TRBJ2-7,many,TRBV6-2/TRBV6-3,TGTGCCAGCAGTTACCCAAGTGAGCAGTACTTC,CASSYPSEQYF
-,TRBJ1-5,many,TRBV6-2/TRBV6-3,TGTGCCAGCAGTTACTCGCTCCGGCGGGGTTATAGCAATCAGCCCCAGCATTTT,CASSYSLRRGYSNQPQHF
TRBD1,TRBJ2-1,-,TRBV2,TGTGCCAGCAGTGCGGGACAGCCGACGAGGTTCGAGTTCTTC,CASSAGQPTRFEFF
TRBD2,TRBJ2-5,-,TRBV3-1,TGTGCCAGCAGCCCCCGGGCGGGGCGGGAGGGCCTGCCAGAGACCCAGTACTTC,CASSPRAGREGLPETQYF
-,TRBJ1-1,many,TRBV5-1,TGCGCCAGCAGAGGCGAGGGTGTCCCTGAAGCTTTCTTT,CASRGEGVPEAFF
-,TRBJ2-7,few,TRBV4-1,TGCGCCAGCAGCCAAGGGACAGTACAGGGCATGCACGAGCAGTACTTC,CASSQGTVQGMHEQYF
-,TRBJ2-6,many,TRBV6-6,TGTGCCAGCGTCCCGAGCTCTGGGGCCAACGTCCTGACTTTC,CASVPSSGANVLTF
-,TRBJ2-1,-,TRBV21-1,TGTGCCAGCAGCACCGCAATCACCCAGACCATGCACCAATGGCAGTTCTTC,CASSTAITQTMHQWQFF
-,TRBJ1-1,many,TRBV28,TGTGCCAGCAGTCCCCGGGGAACTGAAGCTTTCTTT,CASSPRGTEAFF
TRBD1,TRBJ1-1,few,TRBV7-9,TGTGCCAGCAGCTTAGCCGGGGGCAGGGGGGCTTTCTTT,CASSLAGGRGAFF
-,TRBJ1-2,many,TRBV10-3,TGTGCCATCAGTGAGTCGAGCAGCTATGGCTACACCTTC,CAISESSSYGYTF
TRBD1,TRBJ2-7,many,TRBV3-1,TGTGCCAGCAGCCCGGACTTTATCGACAGGGGCTACGAGCAGTACTTC,CASSPDFIDRGYEQYF
TRBD2,TRBJ2-7,few,TRBV9,TGTGCCAGCAGCGTAGCTGATAGCGGGGCCTACGAGCAGTACTTC,CASSVADSGAYEQYF
TRBD2,TRBJ2-5,many,TRBV5-5,TGTGCCAGCAGCTTGGGACTAGCGGGAGTCGAGGAGACCCAGTACTTC,CASSLGLAGVEETQYF
TRBD1,TRBJ2-3,-,TRBV5-1,TGCGCCAGCAGCTTGGGGACAGGGGGCACAGATACGCAGTATTTT,CASSLGTGGTDTQYF
-,TRBJ2-7,few,TRBV27,TGTGCCAGCAGTTTCTCTAGGGGCTACGAGCAGTACTTC,CASSFSRGYEQYF
-,TRBJ1-1,-,TRBV5-1,TGCGCCAGCAGCTTGGAAATCAATATAAACACTGAAGCTTTCTTT,CASSLEININTEAFF
TRBD2,TRBJ2-7,-,TRBV10-3,TGTGCCATCAGTGAGACTAGCGGGAGCTCCTACGAGCAGTACTTC,CAISETSGSSYEQYF
-,TRBJ2-3,many,TRBV4-3,TGCGCCAGCAGCCAATTGGGGGGTGGTGCAGATACGCAGTATTTT,CASSQLGGGADTQYF
-,TRBJ1-2,many,TRBV29-1,TGCAGCGTTGAAGAGTTCGGGGTCTATGGCTACACCTTC,CSVEEFGVYGYTF
-,TRBJ2-7,many,TRBV5-1,TGCGCCAGCAGCTTGCGGGGCCCCTACGAGCAGTACTTC,CASSLRGPYEQYF
-,TRBJ2-7,many,TRBV7-2,TGTGCCAGCAGCCCCCCTGGGACCTACGAGCAGTACTTC,CASSPPGTYEQYF
-,TRBJ2-5,many,TRBV28,TGTGCCAGCAGTTTACGTCCGGAGACCCAGTACTTC,CASSLRPETQYF
-,TRBJ1-5,many,TRBV7-9,TGTGCCAGCAGCTTTGCAGGCAATCAGCCCCAGCATTTT,CASSFAGNQPQHF
-,TRBJ2-7,many,TRBV5-4,TGTGCCAGCAGCCCCGCCGGGGCCTACGAGCAGTACTTC,CASSPAGAYEQYF